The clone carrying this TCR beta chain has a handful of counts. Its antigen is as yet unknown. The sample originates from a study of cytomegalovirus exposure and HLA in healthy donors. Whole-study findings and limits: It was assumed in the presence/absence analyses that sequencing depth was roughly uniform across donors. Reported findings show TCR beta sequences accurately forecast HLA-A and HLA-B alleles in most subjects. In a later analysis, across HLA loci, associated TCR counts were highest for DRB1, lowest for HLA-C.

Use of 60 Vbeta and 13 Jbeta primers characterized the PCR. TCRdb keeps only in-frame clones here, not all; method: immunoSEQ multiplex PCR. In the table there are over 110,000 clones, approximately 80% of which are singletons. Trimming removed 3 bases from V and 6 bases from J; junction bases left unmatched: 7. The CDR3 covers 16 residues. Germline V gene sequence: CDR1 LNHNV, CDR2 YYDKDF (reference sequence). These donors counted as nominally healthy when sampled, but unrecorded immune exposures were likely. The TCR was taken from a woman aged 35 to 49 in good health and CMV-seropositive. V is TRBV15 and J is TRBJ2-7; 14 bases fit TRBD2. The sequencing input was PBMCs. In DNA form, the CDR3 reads TGTGCCACCAGCAGGGATGGGACTAGCGGGAGACGCGAGCAGTACTTC. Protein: CATSRDGTSGRREQYF.